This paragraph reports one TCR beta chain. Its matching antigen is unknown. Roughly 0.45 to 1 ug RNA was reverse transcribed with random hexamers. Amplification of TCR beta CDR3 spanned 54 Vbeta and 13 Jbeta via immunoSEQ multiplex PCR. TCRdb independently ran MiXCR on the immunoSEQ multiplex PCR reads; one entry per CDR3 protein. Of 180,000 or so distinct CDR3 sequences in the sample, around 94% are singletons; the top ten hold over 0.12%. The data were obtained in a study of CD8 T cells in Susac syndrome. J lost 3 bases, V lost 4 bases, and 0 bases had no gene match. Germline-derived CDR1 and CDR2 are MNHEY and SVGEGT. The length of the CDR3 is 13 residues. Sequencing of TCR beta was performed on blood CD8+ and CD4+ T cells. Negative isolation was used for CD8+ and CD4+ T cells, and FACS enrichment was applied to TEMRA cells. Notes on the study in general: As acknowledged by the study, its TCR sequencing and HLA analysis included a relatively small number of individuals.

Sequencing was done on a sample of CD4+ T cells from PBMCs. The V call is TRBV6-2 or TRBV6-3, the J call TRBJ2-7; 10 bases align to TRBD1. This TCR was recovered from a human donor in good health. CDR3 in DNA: TGTGCCAGCAGTTGGACAGGGGGCTACGAGCAGTACTTC. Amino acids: CASSWTGGYEQYF.